A single sample is the source of the 13 T cell receptor beta chains below, sequenced in a study of T cells in tumors after PD-1 blockade (dated by TCRdb to the late 2010s). Library prep was done by the immunoSEQ multiplex PCR assay. The source is immuneACCESS, and TCRdb retained only in-frame sequences with V and J called. Part of the clones is not carried over; for the studies checked, unresolved V genes explain less than half of this, and the remainder is unexplained. For this sample the table gives 20,000 to 25,000 clones, of which 78% were detected only once. The leading ten clones occupy 20% to 30% of the sample. The label giving this sample's time point can be read as: before anti-PD-1 therapy. Source: PBMCs, taken before anti-PD-1 treatment. These receptors originate from a human donor with basal cell carcinoma.

The chain has TRBV7-6 and TRBJ2-5; D is uncertain. Germline V lookup: CDR1 SGHVS, CDR2 FNYEAQ. The V end was cut by 5 bases, the J end by 0 bases, with 13 bases between. CDR3 length: 15 residues. CDR3 sequence reads: CASSPFIGHQETQYF. The CDR3 coding sequence is TGTGCCAGCAGCCCTTTCATAGGGCACCAAGAGACCCAGTACTTC.

The chain is built from TRBV30 and TRBJ2-1, with D possibly matching TRBD1 (6 bases). From germline, CDR1 is GTSNPN and CDR2 SVGIG (reference sequence). The CDR3 spans 16 residues. V was trimmed by 4 bases and J by 3 bases, leaving 19 bases between them. CDR3 sequence: CAWTRIGVRGYNEQFF. Here the CDR3 DNA reads TGTGCCTGGACTCGAATCGGGGTCAGGGGCTACAATGAGCAGTTCTTC. The full variable domain, rest sourced from reference TRBV30 and TRBJ2-1, is SQTIHQWPATLVQPVGSPLSLECTVEGTSNPNLYWYRQAAGRGLQLLFYSVGIGQISSEVPQNLSASRPQDRQFILSSKKLLLSDSGFYLCAWTRIGVRGYNEQFFGPGTRLTVL.

The chain couples TRBV19 to TRBJ2-1, with 14 bases matching TRBD2. Germline loops: CDR1 LNHDA, CDR2 SQIVND (reference sequence). J gave up 0 bases and V 6 bases, and 13 bases lay outside the gene matches. This CDR3 has 20 residues. The CDR3 bases are TGTGCCAGTAGCCCCCGAATGGGACTAGCGGGGGCTAGCTCCTACAATGAGCAGTTCTTC. Translated, it gives CASSPRMGLAGASSYNEQFF.

The chain has TRBV3-1 (or the pseudogene TRBV3-2) and TRBJ2-4, with TRBD2 identical over 7 bases. Germline V gives CDR1 LGHDT, CDR2 YNNKEL (reference sequence). The CDR3 has 17 residues. The V segment lost 4 bases and the J segment 0 bases; nucleotides outside the gene matches: 9. CDR3 sequence: CASSPRGGDVAKNIQYF. In nucleotides, the CDR3 is TGTGCCAGCAGCCCACGTGGGGGGGATGTAGCCAAAAACATTCAGTACTTC.

The chain has TRBV5-1 and TRBJ2-5; a possible D gene is TRBD1 (6 bases). Trimming stripped 10 bases from V and 7 bases from J, with 26 bases between. The germline V gene encodes CDR1 SGHRS and CDR2 YFSETQ. This CDR3 is 15 amino acids long. In DNA form, the CDR3 reads TGCGCCTCCTACCCGATGGGGGCGCTGAAGGGGACCCAGTACTTC. It yields the protein CASYPMGALKGTQYF.

The table lists this clone with a few counts. The chain is built from TRBV6-4 and TRBJ1-6; a weak D match, TRBD1 (5 bases). Trimming cost V 2 bases and J 7 bases, with 12 bases left between them. Per germline, CDR1 MRHNA and CDR2 SNTAGT. The CDR3 sequence is 15 residues long. CDR3 loop: CASSDTSGGNSPLHF. The CDR3 DNA sequence: TGTGCCAGCAGTGACACCTCCGGGGGAAATTCACCCCTCCACTTT.

The V and J genes are TRBV5-1 and TRBJ2-2, with TRBD1 matching over 7 bases. V was clipped by 4 bases and J by 7 bases; unmatched bases: 7. CDR1 is SGHRS and CDR2 is YFSETQ in the germline V gene. This CDR3 contains 14 residues. CDR3 in DNA: TGCGCCAGCAGCGTGGGACAGCCTGGCGGGGAGCTGTTTTTT. This codes for CASSVGQPGGELFF.

This clone was seen just once. This chain connects TRBV9 to TRBJ1-4; 9 positions match TRBD1. This CDR3 has 14 amino acids. The V segment lost 4 bases and the J segment 8 bases; nucleotides outside the gene matches: 6. Germline values: CDR1 SGDLS, CDR2 YYNGEE. The CDR3 reads CASSTGTGREKLFF. The CDR3 DNA is TGTGCCAGCAGCACCGGGACAGGGAGAGAAAAACTGTTTTTT.

V is TRBV6-5 and J is TRBJ2-2; no clear D gene. The V end lost 0 bases, the J end lost 7 bases, and 9 bases lay between the germline ends. CDR1 is MNHEY and CDR2 is SVGAGI in the germline V gene. The CDR3 spans 14 residues. The DNA of the CDR3 is TGTGCCAGCAGTTACTCGACCCCACTCGGGGAGCTGTTTTTT. Translated: CASSYSTPLGELFF.

The rearrangement joins TRBV11-1 to TRBJ2-1; 13 nucleotides line up with TRBD2. This CDR3 has 16 amino acids. Germline lookup yields CDR1 SGHAT and CDR2 FQDESV (reference sequence). V was clipped by 5 bases and J by 6 bases; unmatched bases: 7. The CDR3 reads CASSPSRLAGGNEQFF. CDR3 sequence (DNA): TGTGCCAGCAGCCCAAGCAGACTAGCGGGGGGCAATGAGCAGTTCTTC.

This clone has a single count. The V call is TRBV7-3, the J call TRBJ2-3, with TRBD1 as a possible D gene (7 bases). The V gene lost 2 bases and the J gene lost 2 bases, with 11 bases spanning the gap. Germline V gene sequence: CDR1 SGHTA, CDR2 FQGTGA. The CDR3 consists of 15 residues. CDR3 bases: TGTGCCAGCAGCTTAGCGGGGACAGACACAGATACGCAGTATTTT. Protein: CASSLAGTDTDTQYF.

V and J are TRBV12-3 or TRBV12-4 and TRBJ2-3; D not certain. The V gene lost 6 bases and the J gene lost 4 bases, with 8 bases spanning the gap. This CDR3 has 12 residues. The CDR3 sequence: CASSHYADTQYF. The CDR3 coding sequence is TGTGCCAGCAGCCACTATGCAGATACGCAGTATTTT.

The rearrangement uses TRBV28 and TRBJ1-4; TRBD1 is a possible D gene (5 bases). The germline V and J ends were trimmed by 5 bases and 4 bases, with 14 bases remaining between them. CDR3 size: 15 residues. Germline V gene sequence: CDR1 MDHEN, CDR2 SYDVKM. The CDR3 DNA is TGTGCCAGCAGTGGGGGGGGAAGCGATAATGAAAAACTGTTTTTT. Translated, it gives CASSGGGSDNEKLFF.